Given below is one T cell receptor (beta chain) in context. The data were taken from a study of blood T cell repertoires in COVID-19. Clones were read by immunoSEQ multiplex PCR, and TCRdb kept only the in-frame ones, dropping some. The table has some 180,000 clones, around 79% seen once. Sequenced: peripheral blood. This TCR was recovered from a man aged 45-65 years who had recovered from COVID-19.

This chain's CDR3 is CASSLQAGETQYF. CDR3 nucleotides: TGTGCCAGCAGCTTACAAGCGGGGGAGACCCAGTACTTC. This chain links TRBV7-2 with TRBJ2-5, with 7 bases that match TRBD2. CDR3 length equals 13 residues. Germline loops: CDR1 SGHTA, CDR2 FQGNSA. Trimming took 2 bases from V and 5 from J; bases not matched to a gene: 2.